The 8 T cell receptor beta chains in this list originate from one sample, sequenced in a study of immune heterogeneity within non-small cell lung tumors. Template material comprised bulk tumor genomic DNA at 600 ng per sample. Far-apart biopsies, several per primary tumor, were taken during surgery. These patients got curative surgery after being newly diagnosed with untreated non-small cell lung cancer. Multiplex PCR employing 32 V and 13 J primers generated amplicons of the TCR beta CDR3. MiXCR, run by TCRdb on the multiplex PCR reads, gives a single entry per CDR3 protein. The table records tens of thousands of distinct CDR3 sequences, less than 35% of them present only once. Source material: lung tumor tissue. These receptors were taken from a man in his forties or fifties with non-small cell lung cancer.

The rearrangement uses TRBV7-9 and TRBJ2-2, with TRBD2 identical over 11 bases. With V trimmed by 0 bases and J by 0 bases, 3 bases remained unmatched. CDR3 size: 18 residues. Per the germline V gene, CDR1 is SEHNR and CDR2 is FQNEAQ (reference sequence). The CDR3 DNA sequence: TGTGCCAGCAGCTTAGCGGCTAGCGGGAGGACGAACACCGGGGAGCTGTTTTTT. As protein: CASSLAASGRTNTGELFF. The full variable domain, with the rest looked up from reference TRBV7-9 and TRBJ2-2, is DTGVSQNPRHKITKRGQNVTFRCDPISEHNRLYWYRQTLGQGPEFLTYFQNEAQLEKSRLLSDRFSAERPKGSFSTLEIQRTEQGDSAMYLCASSLAASGRTNTGELFFGEGSRLTVL.

A remark on this clonotype: An end of the junction does not agree with germline; a read error may underlie this. The V and J genes are TRBV9 and TRBJ1-4; no reliable D call. The germline V gene has CDR1 SGDLS and CDR2 YYNGEE. The CDR3 covers 15 residues. CDR3 nucleotides: TGTGCCAGCGGCGTCGGTGGTGTAACTAATGAAAAACTGTTTTTT. Protein sequence: CASGVGGVTNEKLFF.

This clonotype was detected only a few times. The chain recombines TRBV6-1 with TRBJ2-1; D unresolved. The length of the CDR3 is 16 residues. The V gene's germline CDR1 is MNHNS and CDR2 SASEGT. V was pared by 3 bases and J by 6 bases, with 18 bases between. DNA of the CDR3: TGTGCCAGCAGTGATTTGAGAGGTGCTACTCGCAATGAGCAGTTCTTC. It is translated as CASSDLRGATRNEQFF.

The sample holds many counts of this clonotype. The V gene is TRBV2, the J gene TRBJ1-2; no firm D call. The CDR3 has 14 amino acids. Looked up from germline, CDR1 is SNHLY and CDR2 is FYNNEI. V was shortened by 4 bases and J by 4 bases, with 13 bases between the two germline ends. The CDR3: CASSARRGGYGYTF. As DNA, the CDR3 is TGTGCCAGCAGTGCCCGGAGAGGCGGCTATGGCTACACCTTC.

V is TRBV7-3 and J is TRBJ2-1; 8 nucleotides agree with TRBD1. This CDR3 is built from 11 residues. CDR1 is SGHTA and CDR2 is FQGTGA in the germline V gene. J was trimmed by 10 bases and V by 4 bases; bases with no gene match: 0. Here the CDR3 DNA reads TGTGCCAGCAGCTCAGGGGGCGAGCAGTTCTTC. Its translation: CASSSGGEQFF.

This sequence joins TRBV29-1 and TRBJ2-6; D uncertain. The ends were cut back, 4 bases at V and 0 bases at J, with 13 bases in the middle. The CDR3 consists of 16 residues. The germline gives CDR1 SQVTM, CDR2 ANQGSEA. CDR3 sequence: CSVVETLNSGANVLTF. CDR3 DNA: TGCAGCGTTGTAGAGACTCTGAACTCTGGGGCCAACGTCCTGACTTTC. The entire variable domain, with the rest obtained from reference TRBV29-1 and TRBJ2-6, is as follows: SAVISQKPSRDICQRGTSLTIQCQVDSQVTMMFWYRQQPGQSLTLIATANQGSEATYESGFVIDKFPISRPNLTFSTLTVSNMSPEDSSIYLCSVVETLNSGANVLTFGAGSRLTVL.

The genes are TRBV7-9 and TRBJ2-7, with 10 bases aligning to TRBD2. The germline V gene encodes CDR1 SEHNR and CDR2 FQNEAQ (reference sequence). Trimming at V came to 3 bases and at J to 6 bases, leaving 5 bases not matched to a gene. The CDR3 length is 14 residues. In DNA, the CDR3 is TGTGCCAGCAGCTTGGCTAGCGGGAGTTCCGAGCAGTACTTC. Translating it yields CASSLASGSSEQYF.

In regard to this clonotype: This may stem from a read error, because a much larger clone lies one nucleotide away. The J gene is TRBJ2-7, the V gene TRBV11-2; D may be TRBD1 (5 bases). Germline CDR1 reads SGHAT; CDR2 reads FQNNGV. The CDR3 has 12 residues. The ends were cut back, 7 bases at V and 2 bases at J, with 9 bases in the middle. In DNA form, the CDR3 reads TGTGCCAGCACCATGACAGCCTACGAGCAGTACTTC. Translating gives CASTMTAYEQYF. The variable domain in full, with the rest retrieved from reference TRBV11-2 and TRBJ2-7, is EAGVAQSPRYKIIEKRQSVAFWCNPISGHATLYWYQQILGQGPKLLIQFQNNGVVDDSQLPKDRFSAERLKGVDSTLKIQPAKLEDSAVYLCASTMTAYEQYFGPGTRLTVT.